The rows below give T cell receptor beta chains drawn from one sample of a study of Ad26.COV2.S vaccination and SARS-CoV-2 variants. The assay was immunoSEQ multiplex PCR, and TCRdb's table has in-frame clones only and misses some. The sample lists over 400,000 clones, 80% to 95% occurring once. The starting material was peripheral blood, obtained in a trial of Ad26.COV2.S vaccine versus placebo. The source of these receptors is a person between 18 and 60 years old who received the Ad26.COV2.S COVID-19 vaccine or a placebo. Both conserved end residues are part of each CDR3. A D gene is named only where the DNA matches it firmly. Some rows have no size entry. The others give once, few or many, or a class for an expanded clone.

cdr3_aa: CASSFGDRESEQYF
cdr3_nt: TGCGCCAGCAGCTTTGGAGATCGGGAGTCCGAGCAGTACTTC
v_call: TRBV5-1
clone_size: NA
d_call: NA
cdr3_length: 14
j_call: TRBJ2-7

cdr3_aa: CASSIDLGLAGGNEQFF
cdr3_nt: TGTGCCAGTAGTATAGATCTGGGACTAGCGGGGGGCAATGAGCAGTTCTTC
v_call: TRBV19
clone_size: NA
d_call: TRBD2
cdr3_length: 17
j_call: TRBJ2-1

cdr3_aa: CASSLDHNNDIQYF
cdr3_nt: TGTGCCAGCAGCTTAGATCATAACAATGACATTCAGTACTTC
v_call: TRBV7-9
clone_size: NA
d_call: NA
cdr3_length: 14
j_call: TRBJ2-4

cdr3_aa: CATSDHGQNTGELFF
cdr3_nt: TGTGCCACCAGTGATCATGGACAGAACACCGGGGAGCTGTTTTTT
v_call: TRBV24-1
clone_size: NA
d_call: NA
cdr3_length: 15
j_call: TRBJ2-2

cdr3_aa: CASSQDGRGYEQYF
cdr3_nt: TGCGCCAGCAGCCAAGATGGCAGGGGCTACGAGCAGTACTTC
v_call: TRBV4-3
clone_size: once
d_call: NA
cdr3_length: 14
j_call: TRBJ2-7

cdr3_aa: CASSVVGGLWETQYF
cdr3_nt: TGTGCCAGCAGCGTAGTTGGGGGGCTTTGGGAGACCCAGTACTTC
v_call: TRBV9
clone_size: NA
d_call: NA
cdr3_length: 15
j_call: TRBJ2-5

cdr3_aa: CASSHNLEAYEQYF
cdr3_nt: TGTGCCAGCAGCCACAACTTGGAGGCCTACGAGCAGTACTTC
v_call: TRBV5-4
clone_size: NA
d_call: NA
cdr3_length: 14
j_call: TRBJ2-7

cdr3_aa: CASSSYGGGEETQYF
cdr3_nt: TGTGCCAGCAGTTCCTACGGGGGAGGAGAAGAGACCCAGTACTTC
v_call: TRBV6-5
clone_size: NA
d_call: NA
cdr3_length: 15
j_call: TRBJ2-5

cdr3_aa: CASSVDPVQGSNYGYTF
cdr3_nt: TGTGCCAGCAGCGTAGATCCTGTACAGGGCTCTAACTATGGCTACACCTTC
v_call: TRBV9
clone_size: NA
d_call: NA
cdr3_length: 17
j_call: TRBJ1-2

cdr3_aa: CASIPPPGNQPQHF
cdr3_nt: TGTGCCAGCATCCCCCCACCTGGCAATCAGCCCCAGCATTTT
v_call: TRBV28
clone_size: NA
d_call: NA
cdr3_length: 14
j_call: TRBJ1-5

cdr3_aa: CASQPFAANYGYTF
cdr3_nt: TGTGCCAGCCAGCCGTTTGCCGCTAACTATGGCTACACCTTC
v_call: TRBV6-5
clone_size: NA
d_call: NA
cdr3_length: 14
j_call: TRBJ1-2

cdr3_aa: CASRARTGRYEQYF
cdr3_nt: TGTGCCAGCAGGGCTAGGACAGGGAGATACGAGCAGTACTTC
v_call: TRBV6-5
clone_size: NA
d_call: TRBD1
cdr3_length: 14
j_call: TRBJ2-7

cdr3_aa: CASSGRDGLGEKLFF
cdr3_nt: TGTGCCAGCAGCGGCCGGGACGGACTGGGTGAAAAACTGTTTTTT
v_call: TRBV7-9
clone_size: NA
d_call: NA
cdr3_length: 15
j_call: TRBJ1-4

cdr3_aa: CASSSWQAGAAGTQYF
cdr3_nt: TGTGCCAGCAGTTCTTGGCAGGCGGGGGCAGCGGGGACCCAGTACTTC
v_call: TRBV27
clone_size: NA
d_call: NA
cdr3_length: 16
j_call: TRBJ2-5

cdr3_aa: CASSLGGSNYGYTF
cdr3_nt: TGTGCCAGCAGTCTAGGGGGCAGTAACTATGGCTACACCTTC
v_call: TRBV28
clone_size: NA
d_call: TRBD1
cdr3_length: 14
j_call: TRBJ1-2

cdr3_aa: CASSNYRGSTDTQYF
cdr3_nt: TGTGCCAGCAGCAATTACAGGGGTAGCACAGATACGCAGTATTTT
v_call: TRBV6-2/TRBV6-3
clone_size: NA
d_call: TRBD1
cdr3_length: 15
j_call: TRBJ2-3

cdr3_aa: CASSWTSGGDTNTGELFF
cdr3_nt: TGCGCCAGCAGCTGGACTAGCGGGGGCGACACGAACACCGGGGAGCTGTTTTTT
v_call: TRBV5-1
clone_size: NA
d_call: TRBD2
cdr3_length: 18
j_call: TRBJ2-2

cdr3_aa: CSAVTGYLAFF
cdr3_nt: TGCAGTGCGGTCACAGGGTACTTGGCTTTCTTT
v_call: TRBV20-1
clone_size: NA
d_call: NA
cdr3_length: 11
j_call: TRBJ1-1

cdr3_aa: CASSRQGATNEKLFF
cdr3_nt: TGTGCCAGCAGTAGACAGGGCGCAACTAATGAAAAACTGTTTTTT
v_call: TRBV6-6
clone_size: NA
d_call: TRBD1
cdr3_length: 15
j_call: TRBJ1-4

cdr3_aa: CATGRSRGYTF
cdr3_nt: TGTGCCACGGGGCGTTCTCGGGGCTACACCTTC
v_call: TRBV9
clone_size: NA
d_call: NA
cdr3_length: 11
j_call: TRBJ1-2

cdr3_aa: CASSGDETQYF
cdr3_nt: TGTGCCAGCAGCGGGGACGAGACCCAGTACTTC
v_call: TRBV2
clone_size: NA
d_call: NA
cdr3_length: 11
j_call: TRBJ2-5

cdr3_aa: CASSFVGGAETQYF
cdr3_nt: TGTGCCAGCAGTTTCGTGGGGGGCGCGGAGACCCAGTACTTC
v_call: TRBV27
clone_size: NA
d_call: NA
cdr3_length: 14
j_call: TRBJ2-5

cdr3_aa: CASGLWASSGNTIYF
cdr3_nt: TGTGCTAGTGGTTTGTGGGCGAGCTCTGGAAACACCATATATTTT
v_call: TRBV12-5
clone_size: NA
d_call: NA
cdr3_length: 15
j_call: TRBJ1-3

cdr3_aa: CATSDSGTTWSNQPQHF
cdr3_nt: TGTGCCACCAGTGATTCGGGCACTACCTGGAGCAATCAGCCCCAGCATTTT
v_call: TRBV24-1
clone_size: NA
d_call: NA
cdr3_length: 17
j_call: TRBJ1-5

cdr3_aa: CASRRDLGWTEAFF
cdr3_nt: TGTGCCAGTAGGAGGGACTTGGGGTGGACTGAAGCTTTCTTT
v_call: TRBV19
clone_size: NA
d_call: NA
cdr3_length: 14
j_call: TRBJ1-1

cdr3_aa: CASSDPTDGYTF
cdr3_nt: TGTGCCAGCAGTGACCCGACAGATGGCTACACCTTC
v_call: TRBV6-1
clone_size: NA
d_call: NA
cdr3_length: 12
j_call: TRBJ1-2

cdr3_aa: CASSFRGVGRNTEAFF
cdr3_nt: TGTGCCAGCAGTTTCCGAGGAGTGGGACGAAACACTGAAGCTTTCTTT
v_call: TRBV7-7
clone_size: NA
d_call: NA
cdr3_length: 16
j_call: TRBJ1-1

cdr3_aa: CASSPAGMRVAETQYF
cdr3_nt: TGTGCCAGCAGCCCCGCCGGGATGCGGGTGGCTGAGACCCAGTACTTC
v_call: TRBV5-4
clone_size: NA
d_call: NA
cdr3_length: 16
j_call: TRBJ2-5

cdr3_aa: CASSYLAGSFGPYNEQFF
cdr3_nt: TGTGCCAGCAGTTACCTGGCAGGTAGCTTCGGACCCTACAATGAGCAGTTCTTC
v_call: TRBV6-2/TRBV6-3
clone_size: NA
d_call: NA
cdr3_length: 18
j_call: TRBJ2-1